These 32 T cell receptor beta chains share one sample of origin, sequenced in a study of molecular identifiers for immune sequencing clone quantification. TCRdb ran MiXCR on the PCR reads and lists one entry per CDR3 protein. Of 600,000 to 650,000 distinct CDR3 sequences in the sample, roughly 21% were seen once. The specimen sequenced was naive CD8+ T cells from blood, with Jurkat cell RNA spiked in. Subset noted: FACS-sorted CD8+CD4-CCR7+CD45RA+ naive T cells. These receptors all come from a human donor in good health. Some libraries in this study had Jurkat cell RNA spiked in.

This clonotype was picked up a small number of times. The chain uses TRBV3-1 and TRBJ1-1; D is unclear. V shed 4 bases and J shed 0 bases, with 15 bases lying between them. Germline CDR1 reads LGHDT; CDR2 reads YNNKEL (reference sequence). CDR3 length: 16 residues. The CDR3, as DNA: TGTGCCAGCAGCCCCTTTGGAGGCTCCCTGAACACTGAAGCTTTCTTT. Translated, it gives CASSPFGGSLNTEAFF.

At least ten counts were recorded for this clonotype. The genes are TRBV4-3 and TRBJ2-2; 9 nucleotides match TRBD1. This CDR3 has 18 amino acids. CDR1 and CDR2 (germline): LGHNA, YSLEER. The V gene end was trimmed by 0 bases and the J gene end by 5 bases; junction bases not matched to a gene: 10. Here the CDR3 DNA reads TGCGCCAGCAGCCAAGATCGTAGGGGACAGGGTCGGACCGGGGAGCTGTTTTTT. It yields the protein CASSQDRRGQGRTGELFF.

This clonotype appeared many times. This chain links TRBV7-9 with TRBJ2-3; 8 bases match TRBD1. CDR3 length equals 15 residues. J was trimmed by 4 bases and V by 5 bases; bases with no gene match: 8. The germline V gene has CDR1 SEHNR and CDR2 FQNEAQ (reference sequence). The chain's CDR3 is CASSQSTGVADTQYF. In nucleotides, the CDR3 is TGTGCCAGCAGCCAATCGACAGGGGTAGCAGATACGCAGTATTTT. Combining the CDR3 with reference TRBV7-9 and TRBJ2-3 gives the whole variable domain DTGVSQNPRHKITKRGQNVTFRCDPISEHNRLYWYRQTLGQGPEFLTYFQNEAQLEKSRLLSDRFSAERPKGSFSTLEIQRTEQGDSAMYLCASSQSTGVADTQYFGPGTRLTVL.

This clonotype was counted at least ten times. V is TRBV7-9 and J is TRBJ1-1; 7 positions agree with TRBD1. The CDR3 is 16 residues long. Germline V gives CDR1 SEHNR, CDR2 FQNEAQ (reference sequence). Trimming cost V 3 bases and J 0 bases; bases outside gene matches: 7. The CDR3 spells CASSFPGGEMNTEAFF. CDR3 in DNA: TGTGCCAGCAGCTTCCCAGGGGGAGAAATGAACACTGAAGCTTTCTTT.

This clonotype was seen many times. The chain employs TRBV20-1 and TRBJ1-4; D gene uncertain. CDR3 length: 13 amino acids. V was trimmed by 4 bases and J by 4 bases, leaving 10 bases between them. Germline V lookup: CDR1 DFQATT, CDR2 SNEGSKA (reference sequence). As DNA, the CDR3 is TGCAGTGCTACAGCCCCAAGTAATGAAAAACTGTTTTTT. Amino acids: CSATAPSNEKLFF.

This clonotype was seen many times. The CDR3 DNA follows: TGTGCCAGCAGTTTAGCTGGGACAAAATTTAAGTACTTC. This sequence encodes CASSLAGTKFKYF. The J gene is TRBJ2-7, the V gene TRBV12-3 or TRBV12-4, with a possible D match to TRBD1 (6 bases). This CDR3 is 13 amino acids long. The germline V and J ends were trimmed by 0 bases and 11 bases, with 14 bases remaining between them.

This clonotype was counted ten times or more. V and J are TRBV3-1 and TRBJ1-5; maybe TRBD1 (5 bases). V was trimmed by 4 bases and J by 7 bases, leaving 14 bases between them. CDR1 LGHDT and CDR2 YNNKEL come from the germline V gene (reference sequence). This CDR3 has 14 residues. For the CDR3, the DNA is TGTGCCAGCAGCCCCATGCAGGGACCCCAGCCCCAGCATTTT. This codes for CASSPMQGPQPQHF.

This clonotype was observed a single time. The junction does not match germline at one end; this may be a read error. V and J are TRBV24-1 and TRBJ2-1, with D unresolved. This CDR3 comprises 16 residues. The germline gives CDR1 KGHDR, CDR2 SFDVKD. CDR3 loop: CATSDWLPSSYDEQFF. Here the CDR3 DNA reads TGTGCCACCAGCGATTGGCTCCCGAGCTCCTACGATGAGCAGTTCTTC.

The rearrangement joins TRBV3-1 to TRBJ1-3, with no clear D. The V gene lost 0 bases and the J gene lost 2 bases, with 8 bases spanning the gap. The CDR3 consists of 15 residues. CDR1 is LGHDT, CDR2 YNNKEL, per germline (reference sequence). The CDR3 loop is CASSQDPNPGNTIYF. The CDR3 bases are TGTGCCAGCAGCCAAGATCCCAACCCTGGAAACACCATATATTTT.

There are many counts of this clonotype. J is TRBJ2-2 and V is TRBV28; 7 bases are a match to TRBD1. V gave up 5 bases and J gave up 5 bases; unmatched junction bases: 8. This CDR3 comprises 15 residues. Germline V gives CDR1 MDHEN, CDR2 SYDVKM. CDR3 region: CASSTGTVVTGELFF. The CDR3 region has the DNA TGTGCCAGCAGTACCGGGACAGTGGTTACCGGGGAGCTGTTTTTT.

This clonotype was detected many times. This rearrangement joins TRBV5-1 to TRBJ2-6; unclear D gene. The germline CDR1 and CDR2 sequences are SGHRS and YFSETQ. Trimming cost V 0 bases and J 2 bases, with 12 bases left between them. The CDR3 length is 17 residues. This chain's CDR3 is CASSLGHSETGANVLTF. CDR3 in DNA: TGCGCCAGCAGCTTGGGACATTCCGAGACTGGGGCCAACGTCCTGACTTTC.

Notes on this clonotype: The junction departs from the called germline gene at one end, perhaps through a read error. This chain connects TRBV4-3 to TRBJ2-1; D unclear. Per germline, CDR1 LGHNA and CDR2 YSLEER. CDR3 length: 18 amino acids. As DNA, the CDR3 is TGCGCCAGCAGCCAAGATTCAGGTATTGGTTTTTCCTACAATAAGCAGTTCTTC. Protein: CASSQDSGIGFSYNKQFF.

On this clonotype: Being one base from a much bigger clone, this may be a read error. The genes are TRBV30 and TRBJ2-5; TRBD2 aligns across 11 bases. The CDR3 is made up of 15 amino acids. Germline CDR1 is GTSNPN and CDR2 is SVGIG (reference sequence). CDR3 amino acids: CAWGVAGGPQETQYF. The CDR3 nucleotides read TGTGCCTGGGGTGTAGCGGGGGGGCCTCAAGAGACCCAGTACTTC.

Details on this clonotype: One end of the junction does not line up with germline, which may come from a read error. The chain has TRBV6-6 and TRBJ2-7; D is perhaps TRBD1 or TRBD2 (6 bases each). Germline V gene sequence: CDR1 MNHNY, CDR2 SVGAGI (reference sequence). This CDR3 has 12 residues. The CDR3 sequence is CASRGLAYVQYF. CDR3 nucleotide sequence: TGTGCCAGCCGGGGGCTAGCCTACGTGCAGTACTTC.

At least ten counts were recorded for this clonotype. V is TRBV28 and J is TRBJ2-4, with 13 bases aligning to TRBD2. The J segment lost 9 bases and the V segment lost 3 bases, leaving 5 bases of the junction unmatched. CDR3 length: 15 residues. Per germline, CDR1 MDHEN and CDR2 SYDVKM. The CDR3 protein is CASSFPTSGRAIQYF. DNA of the CDR3: TGTGCCAGCAGTTTCCCAACTAGCGGGAGGGCCATTCAGTACTTC.

This clonotype was seen at least ten times. J is TRBJ2-1 and V is TRBV29-1; D is possibly TRBD1 (5 bases). V dropped 7 bases and J dropped 8 bases, with 21 bases sitting between them. There are 14 residues in the CDR3. The V gene's germline CDR1 is SQVTM and CDR2 ANQGSEA. The CDR3 DNA follows: TGCAGCGGGAAGGGGTTGGGATCCCGGGATGAGCAGTTCTTC. Translated: CSGKGLGSRDEQFF.

This clonotype was counted a few times. The V gene is TRBV7-2, the J gene TRBJ2-7; D ambiguous. The V gene's germline CDR1 is SGHTA and CDR2 FQGNSA. V lost 2 bases and J 2 bases, leaving 13 bases between the germline ends. This CDR3 contains 15 residues. CDR3 nucleotide sequence: TGTGCCAGCAGCTTAACCGGGTCCTTTGCCTACGAGCAGTACTTC. This codes for CASSLTGSFAYEQYF.

This clonotype was picked up a small number of times. This may be a read error: a much more frequent sequence differs by one nucleotide. The rearrangement links TRBV28 to TRBJ2-2; no clear D gene. Germline values: CDR1 MDHEN, CDR2 SYDVKM. CDR3 length equals 13 residues. Trimming removed 5 bases from V and 5 bases from J, with 9 bases in between. CDR3 DNA: TGTGCCAGCAGTCGGATAAGGACCGGGGAGCTGTTTTTT. Its protein product is CASSRIRTGELFF.

Of note for this clonotype: The conserved phenylalanine or tryptophan normally closing the CDR3 is absent here, so this likely arose from a read error. The chain carries TRBV6-2 or TRBV6-3 and TRBJ2-2; D not resolved. The germline CDR1 and CDR2 sequences are MNHEY and SVGEGT. The CDR3 is 14 amino acids. Trimming took off 3 bases at V and 2 bases at J, with 7 bases between the two ends. CDR3 sequence reads: CASSYPENTGELFL. CDR3 coding DNA: TGTGCCAGCAGTTATCCGGAAAACACCGGGGAGCTGTTTTTA.

This clonotype was seen more than once but under ten times. V is TRBV3-1 and J is TRBJ2-1; D remains unclear. The CDR3 sequence is 15 residues long. Germline V gene data show CDR1 as LGHDT and CDR2 as YNNKEL (reference sequence). Trimming stripped 0 bases from V and 12 bases from J, with 18 bases between. For the CDR3, the DNA is TGTGCCAGCAGCCAAGACGGATCCTACGTCTATGGGCAGTTCTTC. The encoded protein is CASSQDGSYVYGQFF.

This clonotype was seen repeatedly, ten times or more. The genes are TRBV7-9 and TRBJ2-7; D is unclear. V lost 5 bases to trimming and J lost 4 bases, with 12 bases between them. The CDR3 totals 13 residues. Looked up from germline, CDR1 is SEHNR and CDR2 is FQNEAQ (reference sequence). The CDR3 coding sequence is TGTGCCAGCAGCCCCGGGCAGCAGTACGAGCAGTACTTC. Translated: CASSPGQQYEQYF.

The DNA for the CDR3 is TGTGCCAGCAGACAGGGAACAGGGGGCGCTTTGGGCACTGAAGCTTTCTTT. Translated: CASRQGTGGALGTEAFF. This rearrangement joins TRBV27 to TRBJ1-1, with 9 nucleotides matching TRBD1. The germline V gene encodes CDR1 MNHEY and CDR2 SMNVEV (reference sequence). J lost 4 bases, V lost 6 bases, and 15 bases had no gene match. This CDR3 is 17 amino acids long.

This clonotype was found many times. The gene calls are TRBV9 and TRBJ1-3; 7 positions match TRBD1. With 4 bases clipped from V and 0 bases from J, the junction kept 7 bases outside the gene matches. CDR1 and CDR2 from the germline V gene are SGDLS and YYNGEE. This CDR3 comprises 16 residues. The CDR3 spells CASSTPRGGSGNTIYF. The CDR3 DNA reads TGTGCCAGCAGCACCCCCAGGGGGGGCTCTGGAAACACCATATATTTT.

This clonotype appeared many times. V is TRBV7-6 and J is TRBJ2-5; 7 positions agree with TRBD1. This CDR3 has 17 amino acids. Germline assignment: CDR1 SGHVS and CDR2 FNYEAQ. V dropped 0 bases and J dropped 5; count of bases not matched to a gene: 12. CDR3: CASSLAGDSVGPETQYF. CDR3 DNA sequence: TGTGCCAGCAGCTTAGCAGGGGACAGCGTGGGACCGGAGACCCAGTACTTC. Filled out from reference TRBV7-6 and TRBJ2-5, the complete variable domain reads GAGVSQSPRYKVTKRGQDVALRCDPISGHVSLYWYRQALGQGPEFLTYFNYEAQQDKSGLPNDRFSAERPEGSISTLTIQRTEQRDSAMYRCASSLAGDSVGPETQYFGPGTRLLVL.

The rearrangement joins TRBV27 to TRBJ1-1; 9 bases are shared with TRBD1. CDR3 length: 14 residues. The J segment lost 6 bases and the V segment lost 5 bases, leaving 7 bases of the junction unmatched. Germline V gene data show CDR1 as MNHEY and CDR2 as SMNVEV (reference sequence). The CDR3 loop reads CASSLDRGGSEAFF. As DNA, the CDR3 is TGTGCCAGCAGTCTTGACAGGGGGGGTTCTGAAGCTTTCTTT.

There are many counts of this clonotype. The CDR3 DNA sequence: TGCGCCAGCAGCCCCCAACGAGGACAGGGGCAGGATCAGCCCCAGCATTTT. This encodes CASSPQRGQGQDQPQHF. The rearrangement links TRBV4-1 to TRBJ1-5, with 9 bases lining up with TRBD1. Per germline, CDR1 MGHRA and CDR2 YSYEKL. The CDR3 covers 17 residues. The V segment lost 4 bases and the J segment 5 bases; nucleotides outside the gene matches: 12.

This clonotype has a single count. A much bigger clone sits one base away, suggesting this may be a read error. J is TRBJ1-5 and V is TRBV19; no firm D call. V was trimmed by 6 bases and J by 3 bases, leaving 15 bases between them. Germline V CDR1 and CDR2: LNHDA, SQIVND (reference sequence). The CDR3 contains 15 residues. CDR3 residues: CASSPSGGVNQPQHF. Here the CDR3 DNA reads TGTGCCAGTAGCCCTTCGGGCGGCGTCAATCAGCCCCAGCATTTT.

V and J are TRBV4-3 and TRBJ2-3; 9 bases line up with TRBD1. V was clipped by 0 bases and J by 1 base; unmatched bases: 5. CDR1 and CDR2 (germline): LGHNA, YSLEER. CDR3 length: 17 amino acids. The CDR3, as DNA: TGCGCCAGCAGCCAAGATCCCGACAGGGGGGGCACAGATACGCAGTATTTT. Translated, it gives CASSQDPDRGGTDTQYF.

As regards this clonotype: A much larger clone is a single base away; this may be a read error. The chain joins TRBV9 to TRBJ2-3; possibly TRBD1 for D (5 bases). V dropped 0 bases and J dropped 1 base, with 12 bases sitting between them. There are 16 residues in the CDR3. Germline values: CDR1 SGDLS, CDR2 YYNGEE. The CDR3 DNA reads TGTGCCAGCAGCGTAGGACTGGGGCAGGGCACAGATACGCAGTATTTT. Translated, it gives CASSVGLGQGTDTQYF.

Regarding this clonotype: A much larger clone differs from this one at a single base, so this may be a read error. This chain uses TRBV9 with TRBJ1-1; D is possibly TRBD1 (5 bases). CDR1 is SGDLS and CDR2 is YYNGEE in the germline V gene. The CDR3 length is 14 residues. The CDR3 sequence: CTSSPRTTNTEAFF. CDR3 in DNA: TGTACCAGCAGCCCGAGGACAACCAACACTGAAGCTTTCTTT.

V gene TRBV19 combines with J gene TRBJ2-5; D may correspond to TRBD1 or TRBD2 (5 bases each). CDR3 size: 13 residues. Trimming pared 3 bases from V and 5 bases from J, leaving 10 bases between. Germline loops: CDR1 LNHDA, CDR2 SQIVND (reference sequence). The CDR3 here is CASSMVGEETQYF. The CDR3 DNA reads as TGTGCCAGTAGTATGGTGGGGGAGGAGACCCAGTACTTC.

In its sample, this clonotype was seen many times. This chain joins TRBV19 and TRBJ2-7; TRBD2 matches 12 bases. The junction had 12 bases not matched to a gene; V was cut back by 3 bases and J by 0 bases. The CDR3 length is 19 residues. The germline gives CDR1 LNHDA, CDR2 SQIVND (reference sequence). DNA for the CDR3: TGTGCCAGTAGTATTTATCGTCTAGCGGGAGGGAAACACTCCTACGAGCAGTACTTC. Translated, it gives CASSIYRLAGGKHSYEQYF.